This TCR beta chain was sequenced for a study of breast tumors, draining lymph nodes, adjacent tissues. Whole-study findings and limits: That most tumor T cells come from lymph nodes remained unproven. Findings are consistent with lymph node origin and intratumoral expansion of most tumor T cells. Compared with lymph nodes, tumors were less diverse; compared with nontumor tissue, more. Compared with basal-like, luminal-like tumors shared significantly more repertoire with nontumor tissue.

Trimming removed 0 bases at V and 1 base at J, with 16 bases between. Germline-derived CDR1 and CDR2 are SGHKS and YYEKEE (reference sequence). This CDR3 has 18 amino acids. TCRdb passed the multiplex PCR reads through MiXCR, listing each CDR3 protein once. Among 200,000 to 300,000 distinct CDR3 sequences listed, over 30% were seen once. This clonotype showed up many times. Its antigen is as yet unknown. The lymph nodes were axillary draining lymph nodes from breast cancer patients. The chain combines TRBV5-5 with TRBJ2-2; weak D call: TRBD1 (6 bases). The source material was axillary lymph node tissue. The receptor was derived from a female donor with breast cancer. Some clones in this sample may be carry-over from other donors' samples. CDR3 DNA: TGTGCCAGCAGCTTGGGATATCTAGGGGGTTGGAACACCGGGGAGCTGTTTTTT. Translating it yields CASSLGYLGGWNTGELFF.